The source of this T cell receptor beta chain is a study of blood T cell repertoires in COVID-19. Under the authors' procedure: Amplified reference gene primers provided the basis for estimating nucleated cell counts. TCRdb's table, derived via immunoSEQ multiplex PCR, lists solely in-frame clones and lacks some. The DNA was the basis for D and trimming; V, J and clone size are from that table. This repertoire shows about 70,000 clones, 80% to 90% found once; its top ten account for 7% to 10%. The V gene's germline CDR1 is GTSNPN and CDR2 SVGIG (reference sequence). V was shortened by 0 bases and J by 3 bases, with 11 bases between the two germline ends. There are 14 residues in the CDR3. This clone was recorded once.

This TCR was sampled from a man between 45 and 60 years old with active COVID-19. The rearrangement uses TRBV30 and TRBJ2-5; maybe TRBD2 (6 bases). Sequencing was done on a sample of peripheral blood. CDR3 loop: CAWSVVEGEETQYF. The CDR3 bases are TGTGCCTGGAGTGTCGTGGAGGGTGAAGAGACCCAGTACTTC.